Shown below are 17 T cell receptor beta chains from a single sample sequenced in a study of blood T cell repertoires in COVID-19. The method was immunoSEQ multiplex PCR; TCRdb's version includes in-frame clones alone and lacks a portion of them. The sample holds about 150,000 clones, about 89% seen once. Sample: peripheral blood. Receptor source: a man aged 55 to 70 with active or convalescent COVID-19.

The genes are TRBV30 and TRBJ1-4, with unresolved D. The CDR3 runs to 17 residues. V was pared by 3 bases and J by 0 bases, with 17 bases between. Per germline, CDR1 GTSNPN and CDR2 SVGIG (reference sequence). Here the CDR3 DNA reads TGTGCCTGGAGAGAACCGAACAACCCCGCAACTAATGAAAAACTGTTTTTT. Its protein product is CAWREPNNPATNEKLFF.

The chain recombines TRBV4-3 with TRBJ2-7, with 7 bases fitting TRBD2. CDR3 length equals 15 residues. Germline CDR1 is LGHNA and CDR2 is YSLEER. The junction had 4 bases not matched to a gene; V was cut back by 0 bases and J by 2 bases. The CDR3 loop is CASSQDPGGTYEQYF. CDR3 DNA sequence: TGCGCCAGCAGCCAAGACCCGGGAGGTACCTACGAGCAGTACTTC.

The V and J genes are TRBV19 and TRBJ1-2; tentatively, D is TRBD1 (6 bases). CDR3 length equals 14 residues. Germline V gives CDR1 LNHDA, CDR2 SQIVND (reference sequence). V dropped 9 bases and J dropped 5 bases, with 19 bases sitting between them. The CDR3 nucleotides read TGTGCCAGCCAAAACCCGACAGGACGGTATGGCTACACCTTC. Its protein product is CASQNPTGRYGYTF.

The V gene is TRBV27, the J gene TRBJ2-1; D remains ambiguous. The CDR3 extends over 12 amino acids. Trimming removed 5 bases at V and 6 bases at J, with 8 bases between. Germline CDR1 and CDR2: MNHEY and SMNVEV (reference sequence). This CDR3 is CASSRYSNEQFF. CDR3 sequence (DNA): TGTGCCAGCAGTAGATATAGCAATGAGCAGTTCTTC.

CDR3 bases: TGTGCCAGCAGCTTATTAAGGGACACCCGCTATGGCTACACCTTC. Translating gives CASSLLRDTRYGYTF. The V call is TRBV7-2, the J call TRBJ1-2, with D maybe TRBD1 (6 bases). The germline V gene encodes CDR1 SGHTA and CDR2 FQGNSA. The CDR3 loop spans 15 amino acids. V gave up 2 bases and J gave up 4 bases, with 14 bases separating them.

The CDR3 nucleotides are TGCGCCAGCAGCCCCATACCACAGTTTAGGATAGTCAATGAGCAGTTCTTC. Protein sequence: CASSPIPQFRIVNEQFF. The chain combines TRBV5-1 with TRBJ2-1; no clear D. Looked up from germline, CDR1 is SGHRS and CDR2 is YFSETQ. V was clipped by 4 bases and J by 6 bases, with 23 bases between them. The CDR3 has 17 residues.

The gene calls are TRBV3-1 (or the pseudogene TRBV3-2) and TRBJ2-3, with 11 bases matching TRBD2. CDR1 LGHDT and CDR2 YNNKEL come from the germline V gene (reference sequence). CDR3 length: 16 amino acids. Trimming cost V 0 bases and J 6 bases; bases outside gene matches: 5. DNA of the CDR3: TGTGCCAGCAGCCAAGATGCTAGCGGGGGGTTTGATACGCAGTATTTT. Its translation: CASSQDASGGFDTQYF.

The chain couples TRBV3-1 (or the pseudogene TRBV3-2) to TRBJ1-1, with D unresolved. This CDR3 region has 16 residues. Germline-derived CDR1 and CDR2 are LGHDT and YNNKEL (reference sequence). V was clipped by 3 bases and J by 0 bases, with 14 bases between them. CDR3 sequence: CASSHYAATVNTEAFF. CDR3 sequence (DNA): TGTGCCAGCAGCCATTATGCCGCCACAGTGAACACTGAAGCTTTCTTT.

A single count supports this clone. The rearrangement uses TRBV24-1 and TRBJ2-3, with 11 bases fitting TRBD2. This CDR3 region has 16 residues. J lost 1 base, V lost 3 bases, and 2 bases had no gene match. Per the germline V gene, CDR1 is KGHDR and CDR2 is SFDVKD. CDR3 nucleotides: TGTGCCACCAGTGATCTACTAGCGGGGGGCACAGATACGCAGTATTTT. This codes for CATSDLLAGGTDTQYF.

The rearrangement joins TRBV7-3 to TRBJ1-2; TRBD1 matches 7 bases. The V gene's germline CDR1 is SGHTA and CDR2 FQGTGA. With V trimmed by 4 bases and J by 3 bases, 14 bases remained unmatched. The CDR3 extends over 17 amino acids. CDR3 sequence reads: CASSSGSFWQGDYGYTF. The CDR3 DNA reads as TGTGCCAGCAGCTCCGGTTCATTTTGGCAGGGGGACTATGGCTACACCTTC.

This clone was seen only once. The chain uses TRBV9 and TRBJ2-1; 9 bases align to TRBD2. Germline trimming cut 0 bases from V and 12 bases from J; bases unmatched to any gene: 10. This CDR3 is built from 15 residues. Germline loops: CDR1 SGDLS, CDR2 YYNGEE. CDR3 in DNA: TGTGCCAGCAGCGTAGACGGCGGGAGGGCTTTCGGGCAGTTCTTC. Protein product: CASSVDGGRAFGQFF.

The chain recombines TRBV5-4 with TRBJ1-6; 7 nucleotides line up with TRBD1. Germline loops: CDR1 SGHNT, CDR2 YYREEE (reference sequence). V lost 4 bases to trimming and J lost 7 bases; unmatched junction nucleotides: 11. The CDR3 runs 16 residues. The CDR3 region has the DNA TGTGCCAGCAGCAAGAGGACAGGTTCGGTAAATTCACCCCTCCACTTT. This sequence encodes CASSKRTGSVNSPLHF.

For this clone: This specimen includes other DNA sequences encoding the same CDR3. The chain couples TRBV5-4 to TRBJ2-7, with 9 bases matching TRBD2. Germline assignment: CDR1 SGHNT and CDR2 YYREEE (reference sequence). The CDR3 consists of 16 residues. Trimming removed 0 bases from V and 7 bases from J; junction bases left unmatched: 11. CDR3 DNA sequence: TGTGCCAGCAGCTTGGGGGGCGGGAGGGCGGCGGGGGAGCAGTACTTC. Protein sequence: CASSLGGGRAAGEQYF.

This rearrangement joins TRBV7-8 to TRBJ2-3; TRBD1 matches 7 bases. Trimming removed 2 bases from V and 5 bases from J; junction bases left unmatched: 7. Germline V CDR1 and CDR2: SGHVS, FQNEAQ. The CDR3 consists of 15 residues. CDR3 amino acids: CASSLQGQVGDTQYF. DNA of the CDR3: TGTGCCAGCAGCTTACAAGGACAGGTGGGAGATACGCAGTATTTT.

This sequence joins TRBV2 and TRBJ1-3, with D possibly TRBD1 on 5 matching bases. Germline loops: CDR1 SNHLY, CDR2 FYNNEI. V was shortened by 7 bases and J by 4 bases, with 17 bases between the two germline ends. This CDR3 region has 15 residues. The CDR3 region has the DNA TGTGCCAGCAAGGCTGCCCTCAGGGCGGGAAACACCATATATTTT. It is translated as CASKAALRAGNTIYF. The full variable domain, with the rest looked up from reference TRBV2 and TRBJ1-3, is EPEVTQTPSHQVTQMGQEVILRCVPISNHLYFYWYRQILGQKVEFLVSFYNNEISEKSEIFDDQFSVERPDGSNFTLKIRSTKLEDSAMYFCASKAALRAGNTIYFGEGSWLTVV.

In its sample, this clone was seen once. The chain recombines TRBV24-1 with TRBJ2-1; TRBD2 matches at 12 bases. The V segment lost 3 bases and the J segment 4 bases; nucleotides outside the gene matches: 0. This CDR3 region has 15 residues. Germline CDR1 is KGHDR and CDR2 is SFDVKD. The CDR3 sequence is CATSDTSGGYNEQFF. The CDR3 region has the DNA TGTGCCACCAGTGATACTAGCGGGGGGTACAATGAGCAGTTCTTC.

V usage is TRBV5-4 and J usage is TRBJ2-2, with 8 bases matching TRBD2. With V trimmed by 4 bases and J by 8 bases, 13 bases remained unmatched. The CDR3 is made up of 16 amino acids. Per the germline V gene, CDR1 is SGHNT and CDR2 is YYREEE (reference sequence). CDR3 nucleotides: TGTGCCAGCAGCGCTGTAGCGGGAACGCAGAAGGGGGAGCTGTTTTTT. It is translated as CASSAVAGTQKGELFF. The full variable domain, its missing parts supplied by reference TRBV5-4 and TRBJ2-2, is ETGVTQSPTHLIKTRGQQVTLRCSSQSGHNTVSWYQQALGQGPQFIFQYYREEENGRGNFPPRFSGLQFPNYSSELNVNALELDDSALYLCASSAVAGTQKGELFFGEGSRLTVL.